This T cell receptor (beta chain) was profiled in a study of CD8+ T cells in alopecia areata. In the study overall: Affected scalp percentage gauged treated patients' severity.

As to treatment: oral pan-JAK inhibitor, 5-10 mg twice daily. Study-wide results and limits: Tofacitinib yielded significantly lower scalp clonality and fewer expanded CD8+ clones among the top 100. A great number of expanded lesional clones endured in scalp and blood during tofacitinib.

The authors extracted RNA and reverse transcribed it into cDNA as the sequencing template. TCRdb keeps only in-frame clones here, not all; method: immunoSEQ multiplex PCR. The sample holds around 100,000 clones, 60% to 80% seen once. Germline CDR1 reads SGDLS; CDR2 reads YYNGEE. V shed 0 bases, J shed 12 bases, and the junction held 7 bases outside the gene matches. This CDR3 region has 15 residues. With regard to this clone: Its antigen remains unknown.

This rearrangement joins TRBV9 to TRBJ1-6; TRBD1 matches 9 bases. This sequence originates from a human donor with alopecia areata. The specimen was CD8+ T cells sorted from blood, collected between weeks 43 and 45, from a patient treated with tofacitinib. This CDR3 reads CASSVGGTGSGPLHF. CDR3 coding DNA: TGTGCCAGCAGCGTAGGGGGGACAGGGTCAGGACCCCTCCACTTT. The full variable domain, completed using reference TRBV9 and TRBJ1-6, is DSGVTQTPKHLITATGQRVTLRCSPRSGDLSVYWYQQSLDQGLQFLIQYYNGEERAKGNILERFSAQQFPDLHSELNLSSLELGDSALYFCASSVGGTGSGPLHFGNGTRLTVT.